The 30 T cell receptor delta chains below all came from one sample that was sequenced in a study of gamma-delta T cells after stem cell transplantation (dated by TCRdb to the mid-2010s). The receptor library was made with RT-PCR. Sequencing used an Illumina MiSeq. TCRdb called clones from the public reads with CATT, and repeated DNA sequences were later combined into one row. The sample table contains around 1,800 delta-chain clones; only one count was recorded for more than 15% of them. Of the sample, around 63% is held by the ten largest clones. The material sequenced was gamma-delta T cells. Every receptor here comes from a human donor. It is not recorded whose cells these are; they may come from a transplant donor.

This clone has only a few counts. The chain links TRDV1 to TRDJ1; D uncertain. The CDR3 is made up of 16 amino acids. The V gene lost 1 base and the J gene lost 1 base, with 13 bases spanning the gap. Germline-derived CDR1 and CDR2 are TSWWSYY and QGS. The DNA of the CDR3 is TGTGCTCTTGGGGAACGAGGGGCCCCGGGCACCGATAAACTCATCTTT. Its translation is CALGERGAPGTDKLIF.

By frequency in the sample, this clone is medium-sized. V usage is TRDV2 and J usage is TRDJ1; tentative D call: TRDD2 (5 bases). Trimming removed 1 base at V and 3 bases at J, with 29 bases between. The CDR3 sequence is 20 residues long. Looked up from germline, CDR1 is GEAIGNYY and CDR2 is EKD. The CDR3 sequence is CACDTLRPTLVLSQPDKLIF. DNA of the CDR3: TGTGCCTGTGACACGCTTCGCCCTACGTTAGTACTCAGCCAACCCGATAAACTCATCTTT.

Judged by abundance, this clone is large. Compared with germline, one end of the junction differs, possibly owing to a read error. The sample contains more than one DNA sequence encoding this CDR3. The V gene is TRDV2, the J gene TRDJ1, with 11 bases fitting TRDD3. The CDR3 loop spans 14 amino acids. Germline CDR1 is GEAIGNYY and CDR2 is EKD. The chain's CDR3 is CACDTLGDTGKLIF. CDR3 DNA: TGTGCCTGTGACACTCTGGGGGATACCGGTAAACTCATCTTT.

This clone rates as medium-sized. The J gene is TRDJ1, the V gene TRDV2, with TRDD3 matching over 9 bases. CDR3 length equals 16 residues. Per the germline V gene, CDR1 is GEAIGNYY and CDR2 is EKD. Trimming removed 0 bases from V and 0 bases from J; junction bases left unmatched: 4. The CDR3 region is CACDTVGGYYTDKLIF. As DNA, the CDR3 is TGTGCCTGTGACACCGTTGGGGGATATTACACCGATAAACTCATCTTT.

Judged by abundance, this clone is medium-sized. V and J are TRDV2 and TRDJ1, with 7 bases matching TRDD3. Per the germline V gene, CDR1 is GEAIGNYY and CDR2 is EKD. This CDR3 contains 19 residues. V lost 0 bases to trimming and J lost 0 bases; unmatched junction nucleotides: 15. DNA for the CDR3: TGTGCCTGTGACACCGCGGCGAACTGGGGACACACGTACACCGATAAACTCATCTTT. Amino acid sequence: CACDTAANWGHTYTDKLIF.

This sequence joins TRDV2 and TRDJ1; TRDD3 matches at 13 bases. Germline V gives CDR1 GEAIGNYY, CDR2 EKD. CDR3 size: 20 residues. J was trimmed by 4 bases and V by 3 bases; bases with no gene match: 19. The CDR3 DNA sequence: TGTGCCTGTGACTCGCTCACTGGGGGATACGCGGAGGTAGATGGCGATAAACTCATCTTT. Its translation is CACDSLTGGYAEVDGDKLIF.

The CDR3 region has the DNA TGTGCTCTTGGGGAATTTTGCCCCATACTGGGGGATATGTGGTCCGATAAACTCATCTTT. This translates into CALGEFCPILGDMWSDKLIF. V usage is TRDV1 and J usage is TRDJ1; 11 bases align to TRDD3. Germline V CDR1 and CDR2: TSWWSYY, QGS. This CDR3 spans 20 amino acids. V dropped 2 bases and J dropped 3; count of bases not matched to a gene: 17.

By share of the sample, this clone is medium-sized (0.01 to 0.1%). The chain has TRDV2 and TRDJ1; 9 bases map to TRDD3. CDR1 and CDR2 from the germline V gene are GEAIGNYY and EKD. This CDR3 spans 16 amino acids. V lost 3 bases, J lost 1 base, and 8 bases stayed unmatched. The DNA of the CDR3 is TGTGCCTGTGACGCTCTACTGGGGGACGCCACCGATAAACTCATCTTT. Its translation: CACDALLGDATDKLIF.

The chain carries TRDV1 and TRDJ1; TRDD2 or TRDD3 may be the D gene (8 bases each). From germline, CDR1 is TSWWSYY and CDR2 QGS. This CDR3 is built from 21 residues. V lost 5 bases and J 0 bases, leaving 31 bases between the germline ends. CDR3 in DNA: TGTGCTCTTGGGAGGGCCTTCCTAATGTTGTACTGGGGGCCTCACACCGATAAACTCATCTTT. As protein: CALGRAFLMLYWGPHTDKLIF.

This clone is classed as large. This probably arose from a read error, given a far larger clone one base away. The chain uses TRDV3 and TRDJ1; TRDD2 or TRDD3 may be the D gene (6 bases each). Trimming removed 5 bases from V and 5 bases from J, with 21 bases in between. The CDR3 covers 14 residues. Germline V gene sequence: CDR1 TVYSNPD, CDR2 GDNSRS (reference sequence). The DNA of the CDR3 is TGTGCCCTCTCCTCCTACGGCCTGGGGGATAAACTCATCTTT. Residues: CALSSYGLGDKLIF. The variable domain in full, completed from reference TRDV3 and TRDJ1, reads CDKVTQSSPDQTVASGSEVVLLCTYDTVYSNPDLFWYRIRPDYSFQFVFYGDNSRSEGADFTQGRFSVKHILTQKAFHLVISPVRTEDSATYYCALSSYGLGDKLIFGKGTRVTVEP.

On this clone itself: The TCRdb protein, from a much larger clone, departs from this DNA's translation at residue 13, likely by read error; the protein shown derives from the DNA. The CDR3 bases are TGTGCCTCAGGGGACTCTACGCCGACTGGGGTGATGGTCAACACCGATAAACTCATCTTT. It yields the protein CASGDSTPTGVMVNTDKLIF. V usage is TRDV3 and J usage is TRDJ1, with 7 nucleotides matching TRDD3. Trimming at V came to 4 bases and at J to 0 bases, leaving 26 bases not matched to a gene. The germline V gene has CDR1 TVYSNPD and CDR2 GDNSRS (reference sequence). CDR3 length equals 20 residues. Full variable domain (rest looked up from reference TRDV3 and TRDJ1): CDKVTQSSPDQTVASGSEVVLLCTYDTVYSNPDLFWYRIRPDYSFQFVFYGDNSRSEGADFTQGRFSVKHILTQKAFHLVISPVRTEDSATYYCASGDSTPTGVMVNTDKLIFGKGTRVTVEP.

Regarding this clone: This DNA translates differently at residue 12 from the TCRdb protein, which is that of a much larger clone; a read error is likely, and the protein shown is the DNA's own translation. This chain uses TRDV2 with TRDJ1, with TRDD3 matching 10 bases. This CDR3 has 18 amino acids. The V gene end was trimmed by 0 bases and the J gene end by 2 bases; junction bases not matched to a gene: 11. Germline V lookup: CDR1 GEAIGNYY, CDR2 EKD. The CDR3 nucleotides read TGTGCCTGTGACACCCTAAAATTACTGGGGGATGCGACCGATAAACTCATCTTT. As protein: CACDTLKLLGDATDKLIF.

To note about this clone: This DNA's translation and the protein TCRdb lists, from a much larger clone, do not match at residue 14, likely due to a read error; the protein shown is translated from the DNA. The chain uses TRDV2 and TRDJ1; TRDD3 aligns across 13 bases. J was trimmed by 6 bases and V by 0 bases; bases with no gene match: 12. Germline-derived CDR1 and CDR2 are GEAIGNYY and EKD. This CDR3 contains 18 residues. The CDR3 here is CACDTLKLLGDTTNKLIF. The DNA of the CDR3 is TGTGCCTGTGACACCCTAAAATTACTGGGGGATACGACCAATAAACTCATCTTT.

This clone showed up just a few times. The protein TCRdb gives is from a much larger clone and does not agree with this DNA's translation at residue 7, likely a read error; the protein shown here comes from the DNA. The rearrangement joins TRDV2 to TRDJ1, with 9 bases matching TRDD3. Per the germline V gene, CDR1 is GEAIGNYY and CDR2 is EKD. V shed 1 base and J 5 bases; nucleotides not matched to a gene: 13. This CDR3 has 17 amino acids. CDR3 DNA sequence: TGTGCCTGTGACACTTTGGTCGGACTGGGGGACAAGGATAAACTCATCTTT. Protein product: CACDTLVGLGDKDKLIF.

About this clone: Other nucleotide sequences from this sample produce the same CDR3. The CDR3 region has the DNA TGTGCCTGTGTTAGCCCGGGGGCCACGGCCACCGATAAACTCATCTTT. Residues: CACVSPGATATDKLIF. This chain connects TRDV2 to TRDJ1; D possibly corresponds to TRDD3 (5 bases). The CDR3 consists of 16 residues. CDR1 GEAIGNYY and CDR2 EKD come from the germline V gene. V lost 5 bases and J 1 base, leaving 19 bases between the germline ends.

By share, this clone counts as large. The rearrangement uses TRDV1 and TRDJ1; 12 bases line up with TRDD3. Germline CDR1 is TSWWSYY and CDR2 is QGS. Unmatched junction bases numbered 17, after V lost 1 base and J lost 8 bases. This CDR3 has 19 residues. CDR3 nucleotides: TGTGCTCTTGGGGAACGAAATACCTACGCGGGTACTGGGGGATACAAACTCATCTTT. Translation: CALGERNTYAGTGGYKLIF.

Concerning this clone itself: The TCRdb protein comes from a much larger clone and disagrees with this DNA's translation at residue 10, likely due to a read error; the protein given here is derived from the DNA. The chain couples TRDV2 to TRDJ2; 10 bases line up with TRDD3. J gave up 6 bases and V 3 bases, and 6 bases lay outside the gene matches. The CDR3 covers 15 residues. Germline V gene sequence: CDR1 GEAIGNYY, CDR2 EKD. The CDR3: CACDHVLGDAAQLFF. As DNA, the CDR3 is TGTGCCTGTGACCACGTACTGGGGGATGCAGCACAACTCTTCTTT.

This clone was counted between two and nine times. The V gene is TRDV1, the J gene TRDJ1; a weak D match, TRDD3 (9 bases). CDR3 length equals 25 residues. Germline V gives CDR1 TSWWSYY, CDR2 QGS. The germline V and J ends were trimmed by 0 bases and 0 bases, with 38 bases remaining between them. The CDR3 is CALGELVVFLRWIATGGVDTDKLIF. The CDR3 nucleotides read TGTGCTCTTGGGGAACTAGTAGTCTTCCTACGGTGGATCGCTACTGGGGGAGTAGACACCGATAAACTCATCTTT.

This clone was detected only a few times. The V and J genes are TRDV2 and TRDJ1; the match to TRDD3 covers 12 bases. Germline V gene data show CDR1 as GEAIGNYY and CDR2 as EKD. This CDR3 is built from 20 residues. V was pared by 0 bases and J by 1 base, with 14 bases of the junction left unmatched. The CDR3 is CACDTVRGVLGDTATDKLIF. CDR3 DNA: TGTGCCTGTGACACCGTGAGAGGGGTACTGGGGGATACCGCCACCGATAAACTCATCTTT.

This clone is labeled as medium-sized. The chain joins TRDV2 to TRDJ3, with 11 bases aligning to TRDD3. The CDR3 extends over 19 amino acids. V was pared by 0 bases and J by 1 base, with 4 bases of the junction left unmatched. Germline V gives CDR1 GEAIGNYY, CDR2 EKD. CDR3 sequence reads: CACDTGLGDTSWDTRQMFF. The CDR3 region has the DNA TGTGCCTGTGACACCGGTTTGGGGGATACGTCCTGGGACACCCGACAGATGTTTTTC.

Notes on this clone: TCRdb's entry gives the protein of a much larger clone, which mismatches this DNA's translation at residue 6, likely from a read error; the protein reported here is translated from the DNA. The chain recombines TRDV2 with TRDJ1; the match to TRDD3 covers 11 bases. This CDR3 comprises 18 residues. V was clipped by 2 bases and J by 0 bases; unmatched bases: 10. Per the germline V gene, CDR1 is GEAIGNYY and CDR2 is EKD. The CDR3 sequence: CACDIMGDTRSYTDKLIF. Here the CDR3 DNA reads TGTGCCTGTGACATAATGGGGGATACGCGATCTTACACCGATAAACTCATCTTT.

Sample share makes this clone medium-sized. The genes are TRDV2 and TRDJ1; the match to TRDD3 covers 12 bases. The CDR3 has 19 residues. Germline CDR1 is GEAIGNYY and CDR2 is EKD. Trimming cost V 3 bases and J 0 bases; bases outside gene matches: 13. The CDR3 DNA sequence: TGTGCCTGTGACCGACTAAGACTGGGGGATACTGGCTACACCGATAAACTCATCTTT. This encodes CACDRLRLGDTGYTDKLIF.

On this clone itself: This may arise from a read error, as a much more abundant clone is one base away. The chain uses TRDV2 and TRDJ1; possible D gene TRDD3, 6 bases. Germline CDR1 reads GEAIGNYY; CDR2 reads EKD. V lost 0 bases to trimming and J lost 2 bases, with 21 bases between them. This CDR3 region has 18 residues. The CDR3 loop reads CACDTVGGPPYVTDKLIF. The CDR3 DNA is TGTGCCTGTGACACCGTTGGGGGTCCCCCCTATGTGACCGATAAACTCATCTTT.

By share, this clone counts as large (0.1 to 1%). The rearrangement uses TRDV2 and TRDJ1, with 10 bases that match TRDD3. CDR1 is GEAIGNYY and CDR2 is EKD in the germline V gene. The V segment lost 2 bases and the J segment 0 bases; nucleotides outside the gene matches: 11. The CDR3 spans 18 residues. The CDR3 region has the DNA TGTGCCTGTGACAGAGGGGGGGATACGCGATCTTACACCGATAAACTCATCTTT. Translated, it gives CACDRGGDTRSYTDKLIF.

The CDR3 sequence: CACDIVGDKLIF. The CDR3, as DNA: TGTGCCTGTGACATAGTGGGGGATAAACTCATCTTT. The chain uses TRDV2 and TRDJ1; TRDD3 is a possible D gene (5 bases). The CDR3 runs 12 residues. V shed 2 bases and J shed 5 bases, with 8 bases lying between them. Germline V gene sequence: CDR1 GEAIGNYY, CDR2 EKD.

This clone showed up just a few times. This may come from a read error, since a much larger clone is one base off. This specimen includes other DNA sequences encoding the same CDR3. This chain connects TRDV1 to TRDJ1; 10 nucleotides align to TRDD3. This CDR3 comprises 28 residues. Germline loops: CDR1 TSWWSYY, CDR2 QGS. With 5 bases clipped from V and 0 bases from J, the junction kept 42 bases outside the gene matches. The CDR3 DNA follows: TGTGCTCTTGGGCTCCCAGCGCGGGAGGCCTTCTCCTATAAAGGGGGATACGCAGTCCATCAATACACCGATAAACTCATCTTT. Translated: CALGLPAREAFSYKGGYAVHQYTDKLIF.

This clone showed up just a few times. Other DNA sequences in this sample translate to the same CDR3. This chain joins TRDV1 and TRDJ1, with 10 bases aligning to TRDD3. After removal of 2 bases from V and 7 bases from J, the junction contained 25 bases not matched to a gene. Per the germline V gene, CDR1 is TSWWSYY and CDR2 is QGS. The CDR3 loop spans 21 amino acids. CDR3 coding DNA: TGTGCTCTTGGGGAAATTTCCTACACCCTCCTACGGGGGGATACGCGGGGTAAACTCATCTTT. It translates to CALGEISYTLLRGDTRGKLIF.

This clone was observed a handful of times. At residue 3, the TCRdb protein and translated DNA are inconsistent; the protein given comes from the DNA. This chain uses TRDV1 with TRDJ1; TRDD3 matches 13 bases. The CDR3 is 19 residues long. Germline V gives CDR1 TSWWSYY, CDR2 QGS. The CDR3 reads CAPGGPSRNWGIRIDKLIF. CDR3 DNA: TGTGCTCCTGGGGGACCTAGCAGGAACTGGGGGATACGTATCGATAAACTCATCTTT.

This clone rates as medium-sized. With a much larger clone just one base away, this may be a read error. The sample holds other DNA sequences that translate to the same CDR3. The rearrangement joins TRDV3 to TRDJ1; 7 bases are a match to TRDD2. The germline V gene encodes CDR1 TVYSNPD and CDR2 GDNSRS (reference sequence). This CDR3 region has 15 residues. The V segment lost 2 bases and the J segment 0 bases; nucleotides outside the gene matches: 9. CDR3 protein: CAFSLLPLYTDKLIF. In nucleotides, the CDR3 is TGTGCCTTTTCACTCCTTCCTCTGTACACCGATAAACTCATCTTT.

Regarding this clone: One junction end disagrees with the germline gene, perhaps due to a read error. The V call is TRDV2, the J call TRDJ1, with D perhaps matching TRDD3 (6 bases). Germline V gene lookup returns CDR1 GEAIGNYY and CDR2 EKD. The CDR3 is 15 amino acids. CDR3 in DNA: TGTGCCTGTGACACCGTCCTGGGGCAAGTGGATAACCTCATCTTT. As protein: CACDTVLGQVDNLIF.